The 23 T cell receptor beta chains below all came from one sample that was sequenced in a study of beta chain features in type 1 diabetes. Reverse transcribing all isolated RNA meant expressed TCRB transcripts were sequenced. Here immunoSEQ multiplex PCR was the method, and the copy in TCRdb shows in-frame clones only, minus some. The data show hundreds of thousands of clones, about 30% seen once. The sequenced material came from naive CD4+ T cells from blood. These receptors were obtained from a man younger than 35 in good health.

The chain carries TRBV28 and TRBJ2-1; 7 bases map to TRBD2. V gave up 6 bases and J gave up 0 bases; unmatched junction bases: 17. CDR3 size: 19 residues. Germline V gene data show CDR1 as MDHEN and CDR2 as SYDVKM. CDR3 nucleotide sequence: TGTGCCAGCAGCCCCGGCTCCCCGAGTGGCGGGAGCTCCTACAATGAGCAGTTCTTC. It codes for CASSPGSPSGGSSYNEQFF. Complete variable domain (other parts from reference TRBV28 and TRBJ2-1): DVKVTQSSRYLVKRTGEKVFLECVQDMDHENMFWYRQDPGLGLRLIYFSYDVKMKEKGDIPEGYSVSREKKERFSLILESASTNQTSMYLCASSPGSPSGGSSYNEQFFGPGTRLTVL.

This clone occurred a few times. V is TRBV29-1 and J is TRBJ2-3, with a tentative D call TRBD1 (6 bases). The germline CDR1 and CDR2 sequences are SQVTM and ANQGSEA. V was cut by 8 bases and J by 5 bases, with 14 bases left in between. The CDR3 covers 12 residues. The CDR3 loop reads CSLRPGVDTQYF. The CDR3 DNA sequence: TGCAGCTTGAGACCAGGGGTAGATACGCAGTATTTT.

CDR3 sequence (DNA): TGTGCCAGCACCTCAGGGGGCGAGCAGTACTTC. It is translated as CASTSGGEQYF. The chain employs TRBV7-9 and TRBJ2-7; 7 nucleotides match TRBD1. The CDR3 has 11 amino acids. In germline, CDR1 is SEHNR, CDR2 FQNEAQ (reference sequence). J gave up 6 bases and V 7 bases, and 3 bases lay outside the gene matches.

The genes are TRBV5-1 and TRBJ2-5; D may correspond to TRBD1 or TRBD2 (5 bases each). The germline V and J ends were trimmed by 2 bases and 5 bases, with 13 bases remaining between them. Germline CDR1 is SGHRS and CDR2 is YFSETQ. The CDR3 has 14 residues. DNA of the CDR3: TGCGCCAGCAGCTTAGGGGACCACGGGGAGACCCAGTACTTC. Translated, it gives CASSLGDHGETQYF.

This clone was detected only a few times. This chain uses TRBV9 with TRBJ2-1; TRBD1 might be the D (6 bases). The germline V gene has CDR1 SGDLS and CDR2 YYNGEE. This CDR3 comprises 18 residues. V was pared by 2 bases and J by 2 bases, with 20 bases between. Written as DNA, the CDR3 is TGTGCCAGCAGCGTTCCTAGAGAAGGGGCAGGGGCCTACAATGAGCAGTTCTTC. Amino acid sequence: CASSVPREGAGAYNEQFF.

This clone has a handful of counts. The chain couples TRBV30 to TRBJ2-7; a possible D gene is TRBD1 (6 bases). The CDR3 is 15 amino acids. Trimming cost V 2 bases and J 1 base, with 15 bases left between them. Looked up from germline, CDR1 is GTSNPN and CDR2 is SVGIG (reference sequence). The CDR3 sequence: CAWSKGQGSSYEQYF. CDR3 in DNA: TGTGCCTGGAGTAAGGGACAAGGTTCTTCCTACGAGCAGTACTTC.

The CDR3 DNA reads TGTGCCAGCAGTGACCCCGCCTCCCTATCCTACGAGCAGTACTTC. Translation: CASSDPASLSYEQYF. The chain is built from TRBV2 and TRBJ2-7; D gene unclear. Germline loops: CDR1 SNHLY, CDR2 FYNNEI. The CDR3 covers 15 residues. Deletions cut 3 bases from V and 1 base from J, with 13 bases between.

This clone was seen a few times. V and J are TRBV7-9 and TRBJ2-7; 11 nucleotides agree with TRBD2. This CDR3 is 15 amino acids long. The V gene end was trimmed by 5 bases and the J gene end by 5 bases; junction bases not matched to a gene: 8. CDR1 and CDR2 from the germline V gene are SEHNR and FQNEAQ (reference sequence). CDR3 protein: CASSRTSGSMHEQYF. Written as DNA, the CDR3 is TGTGCCAGCAGCCGCACTAGCGGGAGCATGCACGAGCAGTACTTC.

The rearrangement joins TRBV18 to TRBJ2-5; a possible D gene is TRBD1 (5 bases). V gave up 3 bases and J gave up 7 bases, with 12 bases separating them. The CDR3 length is 13 residues. The V gene's germline CDR1 is KGHSH and CDR2 LQKENI. CDR3 in DNA: TGTGCCAGCTCACCTGACAGAAGGGGGACCCAGTACTTC. This codes for CASSPDRRGTQYF.

A note on this clone: The identical CDR3 is also encoded by other nucleotide sequences in the sample. J is TRBJ2-7 and V is TRBV7-2, with 9 bases aligning to TRBD1. The trim removed 5 bases at V and 2 bases at J, leaving 4 bases unmatched. Looked up from germline, CDR1 is SGHTA and CDR2 is FQGNSA. CDR3 length: 14 amino acids. CDR3 nucleotide sequence: TGTGCCAGCAGCCCCGGACAGGGGCCCTACGAGCAGTACTTC. The encoded protein is CASSPGQGPYEQYF.

Comments on this clone: The sample holds other DNA sequences that translate to the same CDR3. V gene TRBV7-9 combines with J gene TRBJ2-3; D remains ambiguous. The V end lost 6 bases, the J end lost 0 bases, and 1 base lay between the germline ends. The CDR3 loop spans 11 amino acids. Germline-derived CDR1 and CDR2 are SEHNR and FQNEAQ (reference sequence). In DNA form, the CDR3 reads TGTGCCAGCAGTAGCACAGATACGCAGTATTTT. Its protein is CASSSTDTQYF.

This clone was observed a few times. J is TRBJ2-3 and V is TRBV30; no clear D gene. The CDR3 has 15 residues. Per the germline V gene, CDR1 is GTSNPN and CDR2 is SVGIG (reference sequence). Deletions cut 0 bases from V and 3 bases from J, with 13 bases between. CDR3 DNA sequence: TGTGCCTGGAGTGTACTCACCCGTACTACAGATACGCAGTATTTT. As protein: CAWSVLTRTTDTQYF. Full variable domain (rest looked up from reference TRBV30 and TRBJ2-3): SQTIHQWPATLVQPVGSPLSLECTVEGTSNPNLYWYRQAAGRGLQLLFYSVGIGQISSEVPQNLSASRPQDRQFILSSKKLLLSDSGFYLCAWSVLTRTTDTQYFGPGTRLTVL.

The CDR3 DNA reads TGTGCCAGCAGTGCCTCAAACTACCCTCGTCGACTAGGGGAGCAGTACTTC. Translated, it gives CASSASNYPRRLGEQYF. V usage is TRBV28 and J usage is TRBJ2-7; possible D gene TRBD2, 6 bases. The V end lost 5 bases, the J end lost 7 bases, and 27 bases lay between the germline ends. This CDR3 has 17 amino acids. Germline V gene data show CDR1 as MDHEN and CDR2 as SYDVKM.

The V and J genes are TRBV29-1 and TRBJ2-3, with D possibly being TRBD2 (5 bases). This CDR3 region has 13 residues. Per the germline V gene, CDR1 is SQVTM and CDR2 is ANQGSEA. V lost 6 bases and J lost 3, with 13 bases in between. Here the CDR3 DNA reads TGCAGCGTCGAACTAGTTACGACAGATACGCAGTATTTT. This gives the protein CSVELVTTDTQYF.

This clone has more than one count but fewer than ten. CDR3 sequence: CASSIQGSYEQYF. CDR3 bases: TGTGCCAGTAGTATCCAGGGCTCCTACGAGCAGTACTTC. The rearrangement joins TRBV19 to TRBJ2-7, with a possible D match to TRBD1 (5 bases). The ends were cut back, 3 bases at V and 0 bases at J, with 6 bases in the middle. Germline assignment: CDR1 LNHDA and CDR2 SQIVND (reference sequence). The CDR3 sequence is 13 residues long.

The chain combines TRBV4-3 with TRBJ2-3; TRBD2 matches at 7 bases. The V gene's germline CDR1 is LGHNA and CDR2 YSLEER. V trimming: 1 base; J trimming: 2 bases; junction bases outside the gene matches: 6. The CDR3 has 16 amino acids. The CDR3 DNA follows: TGCGCCAGCAGCCAAGGGGGGGGTCCCTACACAGATACGCAGTATTTT. This translates into CASSQGGGPYTDTQYF.

This clone was recorded a few times. This chain uses TRBV30 with TRBJ2-1; TRBD2 matches at 7 bases. CDR1 is GTSNPN, CDR2 SVGIG, per germline (reference sequence). V lost 7 bases and J lost 3; bases outside the gene matches: 6. The CDR3 loop spans 13 amino acids. CDR3 DNA sequence: TGTGCCTCGAATGCGGGAGTCTACAATGAGCAGTTCTTC. This codes for CASNAGVYNEQFF.

Only a few counts were recorded for this clone. The V gene is TRBV7-9, the J gene TRBJ1-1, with D hard to call. The germline CDR1 and CDR2 sequences are SEHNR and FQNEAQ (reference sequence). V shed 5 bases and J shed 8 bases, with 12 bases lying between them. This CDR3 has 12 amino acids. The CDR3 spells CASSIPPREAFF. The CDR3 DNA reads TGTGCCAGCAGCATTCCCCCGAGGGAAGCTTTCTTT.

This clone was seen a single time. The chain is built from TRBV9 and TRBJ1-4; D remains unclear. V was shortened by 4 bases and J by 1 base, with 11 bases between the two germline ends. Per the germline V gene, CDR1 is SGDLS and CDR2 is YYNGEE. The CDR3 spans 15 residues. CDR3 loop: CASSFGRLTNEKLFF. CDR3 nucleotides: TGTGCCAGCAGCTTTGGACGGTTAACTAATGAAAAACTGTTTTTT.

In its sample, this clone was seen a few times. The chain carries TRBV5-1 and TRBJ1-1; no definite D call. The V gene's germline CDR1 is SGHRS and CDR2 YFSETQ. The CDR3 length is 13 residues. The V end lost 5 bases, the J end lost 3 bases, and 11 bases lay between the germline ends. The CDR3 loop reads CASSSGKDTEAFF. The CDR3 DNA follows: TGCGCCAGCAGTTCCGGGAAGGACACTGAAGCTTTCTTT.

V gene TRBV7-2 combines with J gene TRBJ2-7; D may correspond to TRBD1 or TRBD2 (5 bases each). The CDR3 is 15 residues long. V lost 4 bases and J 4 bases, leaving 17 bases between the germline ends. The germline V gene has CDR1 SGHTA and CDR2 FQGNSA. CDR3 bases: TGTGCCAGCAGCTACACCGGGACGTATGATTACGAGCAGTACTTC. This codes for CASSYTGTYDYEQYF. The full variable domain, rest sourced from reference TRBV7-2 and TRBJ2-7, is GAGVSQSPSNKVTEKGKDVELRCDPISGHTALYWYRQSLGQGLEFLIYFQGNSAPDKSGLPSDRFSAERTGGSVSTLTIQRTQQEDSAVYLCASSYTGTYDYEQYFGPGTRLTVT.

The CDR3 DNA follows: TGTGCCAGCAGCGCCGACAGGACGAGCTCTGGAAACACCATATATTTT. Protein product: CASSADRTSSGNTIYF. The rearrangement links TRBV9 to TRBJ1-3; perhaps TRBD1 as D (6 bases). Germline CDR1 and CDR2: SGDLS and YYNGEE. The length of the CDR3 is 16 residues. V shed 3 bases and J shed 0 bases, with 13 bases lying between them.

This clone was detected a few times. The chain carries TRBV18 and TRBJ2-4; 8 positions match TRBD1. CDR1 and CDR2 from the germline V gene are KGHSH and LQKENI. This CDR3 has 14 amino acids. V dropped 2 bases and J dropped 7; count of bases not matched to a gene: 4. In DNA form, the CDR3 reads TGTGCCAGCTCACCAAACCAGGGGGCTAACATTCAGTACTTC. Translating it yields CASSPNQGANIQYF.